This T cell receptor beta chain comes out of a study of blood T cell repertoires in COVID-19. Across the whole study: Spain, Italy and the United States supplied samples that represented acute and convalescent COVID-19. T cells, B-cell-depleted T cells, or PBMCs provided the cDNA or gDNA that served as material.

The CDR3 extends over 15 amino acids. Trimming removed 4 bases from V and 8 bases from J; junction bases left unmatched: 8. The germline V gene encodes CDR1 ENHRY and CDR2 SYGVKD. Authors' data handling: Amplification from reference gene primers served as the basis for estimated nucleated cell counts. This table comes from immunoSEQ multiplex PCR, and its TCRdb copy is limited to in-frame clones, with some not included. The V and J calls and clone size come from that table; D and trimming were worked out from the DNA. The sample holds around 82,000 clones, 75% to 90% seen once. Recruited during active infection, patients (from Seattle) were subsequently followed longitudinally.

The clonotype originates from a man older than 75 with COVID-19, enrolled during active disease. V and J are TRBV10-3 and TRBJ1-6, with TRBD1 matching 7 bases. The sequenced sample consisted of peripheral blood. In DNA, the CDR3 is TGTGCCATCAGTGTCGATGGACAGGCGGATTCACCCCTCCACTTT. This translates into CAISVDGQADSPLHF.